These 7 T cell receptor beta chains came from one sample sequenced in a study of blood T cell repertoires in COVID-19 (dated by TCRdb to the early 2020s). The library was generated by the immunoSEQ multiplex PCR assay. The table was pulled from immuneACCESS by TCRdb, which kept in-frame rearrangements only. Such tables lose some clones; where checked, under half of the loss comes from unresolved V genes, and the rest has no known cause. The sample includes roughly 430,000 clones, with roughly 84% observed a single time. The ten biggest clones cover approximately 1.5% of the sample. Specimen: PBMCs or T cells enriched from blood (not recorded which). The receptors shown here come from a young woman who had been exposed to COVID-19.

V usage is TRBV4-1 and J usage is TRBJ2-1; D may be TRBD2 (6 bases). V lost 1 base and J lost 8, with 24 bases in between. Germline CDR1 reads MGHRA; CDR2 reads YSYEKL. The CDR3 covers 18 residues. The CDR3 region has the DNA TGCGCCAGCAGCCAAGTAGCCCGCTGGGACTCCCAGAAGGATGAGCAGTTCTTC. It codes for CASSQVARWDSQKDEQFF.

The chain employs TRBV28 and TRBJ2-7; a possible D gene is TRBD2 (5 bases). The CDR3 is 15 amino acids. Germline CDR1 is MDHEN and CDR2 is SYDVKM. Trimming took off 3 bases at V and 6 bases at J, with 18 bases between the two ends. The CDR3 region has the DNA TGTGCCAGCAGTTTGGGCCCTTGGGGAGCGTCCGAGCAGTACTTC. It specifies CASSLGPWGASEQYF.

DNA for the CDR3: TGTGCCTGCAGTTCCCGGAGCTCCTACGAGCAGTACTTC. It encodes CACSSRSSYEQYF. V is TRBV30 and J is TRBJ2-7; D unclear. The V gene's germline CDR1 is GTSNPN and CDR2 SVGIG (reference sequence). The V and J ends lost 6 bases and 0 bases respectively, with 12 bases between them. This CDR3 is built from 13 residues.

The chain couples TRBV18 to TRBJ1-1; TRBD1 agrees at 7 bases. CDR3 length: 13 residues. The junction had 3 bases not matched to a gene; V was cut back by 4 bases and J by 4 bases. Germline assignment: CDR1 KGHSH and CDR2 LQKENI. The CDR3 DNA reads TGTGCCAGCTCACTTGACAGGGCCACTGAAGCTTTCTTT. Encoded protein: CASSLDRATEAFF. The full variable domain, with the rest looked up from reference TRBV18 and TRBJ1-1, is NAGVMQNPRHLVRRRGQEARLRCSPMKGHSHVYWYRQLPEEGLKFMVYLQKENIIDESGMPKERFSAEFPKEGPSILRIQQVVRGDSAAYFCASSLDRATEAFFGQGTRLTVV.

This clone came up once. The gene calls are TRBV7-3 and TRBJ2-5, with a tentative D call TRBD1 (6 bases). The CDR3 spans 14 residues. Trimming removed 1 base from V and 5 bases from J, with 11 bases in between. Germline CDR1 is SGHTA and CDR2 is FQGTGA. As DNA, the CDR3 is TGTGCCAGCAGCTTAAGCCCCCAGGGGGAGACCCAGTACTTC. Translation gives CASSLSPQGETQYF.

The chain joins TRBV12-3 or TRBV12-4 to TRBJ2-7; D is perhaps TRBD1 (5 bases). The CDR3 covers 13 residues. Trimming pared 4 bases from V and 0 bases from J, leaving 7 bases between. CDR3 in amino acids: CASSSGFSYEQYF. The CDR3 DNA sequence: TGTGCCAGCAGTTCAGGGTTCTCCTACGAGCAGTACTTC.

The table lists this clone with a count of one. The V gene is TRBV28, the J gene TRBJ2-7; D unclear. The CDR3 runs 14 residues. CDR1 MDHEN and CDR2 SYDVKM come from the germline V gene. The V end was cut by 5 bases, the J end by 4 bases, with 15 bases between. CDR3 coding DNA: TGTGCCAGCAGTGGCCTCAGTTTTCGATACGAGCAGTACTTC. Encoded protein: CASSGLSFRYEQYF. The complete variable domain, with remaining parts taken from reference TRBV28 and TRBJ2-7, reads DVKVTQSSRYLVKRTGEKVFLECVQDMDHENMFWYRQDPGLGLRLIYFSYDVKMKEKGDIPEGYSVSREKKERFSLILESASTNQTSMYLCASSGLSFRYEQYFGPGTRLTVT.